These T cell receptor beta chains were read from a single sample in a study of blood T cell repertoires in COVID-19. Sequencing used immunoSEQ multiplex PCR; TCRdb keeps in-frame clones, though not all of them. Of about 60,000 clones in the sample, roughly 88% were seen once. The sequenced sample consisted of peripheral blood. These receptors were taken from a man in his sixties with acute or convalescent COVID-19. Both conserved end residues are part of each CDR3. The order of the fields is clone size, J gene, D gene, V gene, CDR3 DNA, CDR3 protein. A D gene is named only where the DNA matches it firmly. Clone size is given for some rows only: seen once, a few or many times, or a class if the clone is expanded.

abundance: NA; j_gene: TRBJ1-5; d_gene: TRBD1; v_gene: TRBV6-5; CDR3nt: TGTGCCAGCAGGGGGACAGGTAGCAATCAGCCCCAGCATTTT; CDR3aa: CASRGTGSNQPQHF
abundance: NA; j_gene: TRBJ1-2; d_gene: NA; v_gene: TRBV5-1; CDR3nt: TGCGCCAGCAGCGATTCGGCCTCAGGGGCTGGGGGCTACACCTTC; CDR3aa: CASSDSASGAGGYTF
abundance: NA; j_gene: TRBJ1-3; d_gene: TRBD1; v_gene: TRBV19; CDR3nt: TGTGCCACTCATCCGGGACAGGGGTTATTATCTGGAAACACCATATATTTT; CDR3aa: CATHPGQGLLSGNTIYF
abundance: NA; j_gene: TRBJ2-3; d_gene: TRBD2; v_gene: TRBV5-4; CDR3nt: TGTGCCAGCAGCCTGACTAGCGGGAGAACAGATACGCAGTATTTT; CDR3aa: CASSLTSGRTDTQYF
abundance: few; j_gene: TRBJ2-7; d_gene: TRBD2; v_gene: TRBV29-1; CDR3nt: TGCAGCGTTGAACTAGCGGGCTCCTACGAGCAGTACTTC; CDR3aa: CSVELAGSYEQYF
abundance: NA; j_gene: TRBJ1-2; d_gene: NA; v_gene: TRBV6-6; CDR3nt: TGTGCCAGCAGTACACAGGAGTATGGCTACACCTTC; CDR3aa: CASSTQEYGYTF
abundance: NA; j_gene: TRBJ2-5; d_gene: NA; v_gene: TRBV5-1; CDR3nt: TGCGCCAGCAGCTTGGAGGGGGTTGGAGAGACCCAGTACTTC; CDR3aa: CASSLEGVGETQYF
abundance: NA; j_gene: TRBJ2-3; d_gene: TRBD2; v_gene: TRBV5-4; CDR3nt: TGTGCCAGCAGCTTGTCTAGCGGGCCCGCAGATACGCAGTATTTT; CDR3aa: CASSLSSGPADTQYF
abundance: NA; j_gene: TRBJ1-2; d_gene: TRBD1; v_gene: TRBV12-3/TRBV12-4; CDR3nt: TGTGCCAGCAGTTTGGACAGGGTCGGGGGCTACACCTTC; CDR3aa: CASSLDRVGGYTF
abundance: NA; j_gene: TRBJ1-6; d_gene: NA; v_gene: TRBV6-6; CDR3nt: TGTGCCAGCAGTTACTCGACGCCGGGTTCGACACCCCTCCACTTT; CDR3aa: CASSYSTPGSTPLHF
abundance: NA; j_gene: TRBJ1-2; d_gene: NA; v_gene: TRBV5-1; CDR3nt: TGCGCCAGCAGCTTGAACAGGGCGGACTATGGCTACACCTTC; CDR3aa: CASSLNRADYGYTF
abundance: once; j_gene: TRBJ1-1; d_gene: NA; v_gene: TRBV18; CDR3nt: TGTGCCAGCTCACCGTTCGCAGGGGCGGGTTTGGACACTGAAGCTTTCTTT; CDR3aa: CASSPFAGAGLDTEAFF
abundance: NA; j_gene: TRBJ1-1; d_gene: NA; v_gene: TRBV7-3; CDR3nt: TGTGCCAGCAGCTTAACGGCACAGGGTCACACTGAAGCTTTCTTT; CDR3aa: CASSLTAQGHTEAFF
abundance: few; j_gene: TRBJ2-3; d_gene: NA; v_gene: TRBV5-8; CDR3nt: TGTGCCAGCAGGCTTACAGGGACGAGAGATACGCAGTATTTT; CDR3aa: CASRLTGTRDTQYF
abundance: few; j_gene: TRBJ2-7; d_gene: NA; v_gene: TRBV5-1; CDR3nt: TGCGCCAGCAGCTTCGTGGCCAGGTCCTACGAGCAGTACTTC; CDR3aa: CASSFVARSYEQYF
abundance: NA; j_gene: TRBJ1-1; d_gene: TRBD1; v_gene: TRBV2; CDR3nt: TGTGCCAGTCCAGGGGGCCCGAACACTGAAGCTTTCTTT; CDR3aa: CASPGGPNTEAFF
abundance: NA; j_gene: TRBJ1-4; d_gene: TRBD1; v_gene: TRBV5-1; CDR3nt: TGCGCCAGCAGCCGAGGGTGGGGACAGGGATCTGCTAATGAAAAACTGTTTTTT; CDR3aa: CASSRGWGQGSANEKLFF
abundance: once; j_gene: TRBJ2-2; d_gene: TRBD1; v_gene: TRBV6-5; CDR3nt: TGTGCCAGCAGCACAGGGGGTGGAGGGGAGCTGTTTTTT; CDR3aa: CASSTGGGGELFF
abundance: NA; j_gene: TRBJ1-6; d_gene: NA; v_gene: TRBV7-6; CDR3nt: TGTGCCAGCAGCTTAGGGCCGCCCTCCAATTCACCCCTCCACTTT; CDR3aa: CASSLGPPSNSPLHF
abundance: NA; j_gene: TRBJ2-1; d_gene: TRBD2; v_gene: TRBV6-2/TRBV6-3; CDR3nt: TGTGCCAGCAGTAAAAGACTAGCGGGAGGAGACAATGAGCAGTTCTTC; CDR3aa: CASSKRLAGGDNEQFF
abundance: NA; j_gene: TRBJ2-2; d_gene: NA; v_gene: TRBV24-1; CDR3nt: TGTGCCACCAGTGGCGAGCTGGGACTGCCGGATACCGGGGAGCTGTTTTTT; CDR3aa: CATSGELGLPDTGELFF
abundance: NA; j_gene: TRBJ1-3; d_gene: NA; v_gene: TRBV10-3; CDR3nt: TGTGCCATCAGTGAGGACCTCAGGGCCTCTGGAAACACCATATATTTT; CDR3aa: CAISEDLRASGNTIYF
abundance: NA; j_gene: TRBJ2-1; d_gene: TRBD2; v_gene: TRBV5-1; CDR3nt: TGCGCCAGCAGCTTAGCGGGAGAGAGGAATGAGCAGTTCTTC; CDR3aa: CASSLAGERNEQFF
abundance: NA; j_gene: TRBJ1-1; d_gene: NA; v_gene: TRBV10-1; CDR3nt: TGCGCCAGCAGTGGGGTCCAGGGCGCGTCGTGGGGTGAAGCTTTCTTT; CDR3aa: CASSGVQGASWGEAFF
abundance: few; j_gene: TRBJ2-1; d_gene: NA; v_gene: TRBV28; CDR3nt: TGTGCCAGCAGTGCCACCCCAGATTGGAATGAGCAGTTCTTC; CDR3aa: CASSATPDWNEQFF
abundance: NA; j_gene: TRBJ1-1; d_gene: NA; v_gene: TRBV18; CDR3nt: TGTGCCAGCTCACCGATCGAGACAGGCCTGAACACTGAAGCTTTCTTT; CDR3aa: CASSPIETGLNTEAFF
abundance: NA; j_gene: TRBJ2-1; d_gene: TRBD1; v_gene: TRBV10-3; CDR3nt: TGTGCCATCAGTTCCGGGACAGGGGCCTACAATGAGCAGTTCTTC; CDR3aa: CAISSGTGAYNEQFF
abundance: NA; j_gene: TRBJ2-2; d_gene: NA; v_gene: TRBV4-1; CDR3nt: TGCGCCAGCAGCCAAGATTCTACCGGGGAGCTGTTTTTT; CDR3aa: CASSQDSTGELFF
abundance: NA; j_gene: TRBJ1-4; d_gene: NA; v_gene: TRBV28; CDR3nt: TGTGCCAGCAGTTTAAGGCAGGGCCGGCTCTCTTTT; CDR3aa: CASSLRQGRLSF
abundance: NA; j_gene: TRBJ1-4; d_gene: NA; v_gene: TRBV11-2; CDR3nt: TGTGCCAGCAGCTTAACACAGAAAACTAATGAAAAACTGTTTTTT; CDR3aa: CASSLTQKTNEKLFF
abundance: NA; j_gene: TRBJ1-2; d_gene: NA; v_gene: TRBV30; CDR3nt: TGTGCCTGGAGTGTAGGGCAGGGAAGTGGCTACACCTTC; CDR3aa: CAWSVGQGSGYTF
abundance: once; j_gene: TRBJ1-2; d_gene: NA; v_gene: TRBV2; CDR3nt: TGTGCCAGCAGTGACGGGGGGGGAGGACGGGCTAGAACCTTC; CDR3aa: CASSDGGGGRARTF
abundance: NA; j_gene: TRBJ2-7; d_gene: TRBD1; v_gene: TRBV27; CDR3nt: TGTGCTAGCGGAGACAGGGGAGTAAGCGACGAGCAGTACTTC; CDR3aa: CASGDRGVSDEQYF
abundance: NA; j_gene: TRBJ1-1; d_gene: TRBD1; v_gene: TRBV24-1; CDR3nt: TGTGCCACCAGGGTCACAGGGGGCCCTGAAGCTTTCTTT; CDR3aa: CATRVTGGPEAFF
abundance: few; j_gene: TRBJ1-1; d_gene: NA; v_gene: TRBV14; CDR3nt: TGTGCCAGCAGCCAAGATGCTCTGGGCCACACTGAAGCTTTCTTT; CDR3aa: CASSQDALGHTEAFF
abundance: once; j_gene: TRBJ2-2; d_gene: TRBD2; v_gene: TRBV7-8; CDR3nt: TGTGCCAGCAGGGGGAGTCTAGCGGGAGGATATAGCACCGGGGAGCTGTTTTTT; CDR3aa: CASRGSLAGGYSTGELFF
abundance: NA; j_gene: TRBJ2-6; d_gene: TRBD2; v_gene: TRBV28; CDR3nt: TGTGCCAGCAGTCGCCCGGGAGGGGCTGGGGCCAACGTCCTGACTTTC; CDR3aa: CASSRPGGAGANVLTF
abundance: NA; j_gene: TRBJ2-7; d_gene: NA; v_gene: TRBV10-3; CDR3nt: TGTGCCATCTCCCGGACGGGAGAGCAGTACTTC; CDR3aa: CAISRTGEQYF
abundance: NA; j_gene: TRBJ2-3; d_gene: TRBD2; v_gene: TRBV29-1; CDR3nt: TGCAGCGTTGACAAGGGACTAGCGGCAGATACGCAGTATTTT; CDR3aa: CSVDKGLAADTQYF
abundance: NA; j_gene: TRBJ2-1; d_gene: NA; v_gene: TRBV7-8; CDR3nt: TGTGCCAGCAGCTTTGGGGCAGGGACCTACAATGAGCAGTTCTTC; CDR3aa: CASSFGAGTYNEQFF
abundance: NA; j_gene: TRBJ2-7; d_gene: TRBD2; v_gene: TRBV10-2; CDR3nt: TGCGCCAGCAGTCCAGGGACTACCGCTAATCGAGTAGAGCAGTACTTC; CDR3aa: CASSPGTTANRVEQYF